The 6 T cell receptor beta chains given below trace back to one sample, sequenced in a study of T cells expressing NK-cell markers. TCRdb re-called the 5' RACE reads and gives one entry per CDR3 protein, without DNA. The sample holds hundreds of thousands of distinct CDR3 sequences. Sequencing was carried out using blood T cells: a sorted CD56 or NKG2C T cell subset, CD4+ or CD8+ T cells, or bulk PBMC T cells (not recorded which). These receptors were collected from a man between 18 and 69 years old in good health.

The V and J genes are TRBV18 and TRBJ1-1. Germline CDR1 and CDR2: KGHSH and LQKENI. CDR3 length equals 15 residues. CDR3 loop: CASSPREGLISEAFF.

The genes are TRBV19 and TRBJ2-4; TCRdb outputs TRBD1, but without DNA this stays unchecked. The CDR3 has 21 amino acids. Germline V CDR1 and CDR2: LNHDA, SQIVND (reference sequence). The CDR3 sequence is CASSIIILAPKNGLAKNIQYF.

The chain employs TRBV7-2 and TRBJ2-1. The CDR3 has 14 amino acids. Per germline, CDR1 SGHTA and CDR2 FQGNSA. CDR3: CASSFPNRDNEQFF.

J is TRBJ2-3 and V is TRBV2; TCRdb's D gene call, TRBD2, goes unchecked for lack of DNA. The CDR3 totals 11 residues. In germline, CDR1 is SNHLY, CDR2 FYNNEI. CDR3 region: CASRTGLRQYF.

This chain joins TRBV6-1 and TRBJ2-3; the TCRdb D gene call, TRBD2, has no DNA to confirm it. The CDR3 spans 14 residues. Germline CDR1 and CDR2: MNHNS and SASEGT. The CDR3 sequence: CASSEGLPRDTQYF.

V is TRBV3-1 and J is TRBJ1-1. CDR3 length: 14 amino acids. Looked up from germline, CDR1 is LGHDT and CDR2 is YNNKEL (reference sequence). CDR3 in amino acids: CASSQGNLNTEAFF.